Each of the 21 T cell receptor beta chains below was sequenced from the same sample in a study of TIL therapy for anti-PD-1-resistant metastatic lung cancer. Sequencing used immunoSEQ v3. Assay: immunoSEQ multiplex PCR; the TCRdb copy retains only in-frame clones and omits some. This sample carries some 16,000 clones, under 80% of them seen once, and the ten largest clones take about 34%. Specified time point: pre-treatment sample, taken before nivolumab and TIL therapy. This sample comprised blood, obtained at baseline. The receptors were gathered from a person aged 25-85 years with non-small cell lung cancer.

This chain joins TRBV9 and TRBJ2-7, with TRBD1 matching over 9 bases. The ends lost 3 bases at V and 9 bases at J; junction bases unmatched: 7. CDR3 size: 13 residues. The V gene's germline CDR1 is SGDLS and CDR2 YYNGEE. The CDR3 loop reads CASSARDREMQYF. The CDR3 DNA sequence: TGTGCCAGCAGCGCTCGGGACAGGGAGATGCAGTACTTC. Drawing the rest from reference TRBV9 and TRBJ2-7, the complete variable domain is DSGVTQTPKHLITATGQRVTLRCSPRSGDLSVYWYQQSLDQGLQFLIQYYNGEERAKGNILERFSAQQFPDLHSELNLSSLELGDSALYFCASSARDREMQYFGPGTRLTVT.

This clone appeared a single time. The chain recombines TRBV7-9 with TRBJ2-1; 7 bases match TRBD2. Germline trimming cut 3 bases from V and 4 bases from J; bases unmatched to any gene: 6. This CDR3 contains 15 residues. The germline V gene has CDR1 SEHNR and CDR2 FQNEAQ (reference sequence). The CDR3, as DNA: TGTGCCAGCAGCTTCGGCGGGGGATATTACAATGAGCAGTTCTTC. This sequence encodes CASSFGGGYYNEQFF.

V usage is TRBV27 and J usage is TRBJ2-3, with TRBD1 identical over 9 bases. Germline V gives CDR1 MNHEY, CDR2 SMNVEV (reference sequence). CDR3 size: 14 residues. V trimming: 6 bases; J trimming: 6 bases; junction bases outside the gene matches: 7. This CDR3 is CASSFQQGADTQYF. The CDR3 DNA reads as TGTGCCAGCAGCTTTCAACAGGGGGCGGATACGCAGTATTTT.

This clone has more than one count but fewer than ten. The chain recombines TRBV11-2 with TRBJ2-3; no clear D. Trimming took off 6 bases at V and 0 bases at J, with 13 bases between the two ends. The germline CDR1 and CDR2 sequences are SGHAT and FQNNGV. The CDR3 sequence is 15 residues long. In DNA, the CDR3 is TGTGCCAGCAGTTTGGCCGGGCTTAGCACAGATACGCAGTATTTT. This sequence encodes CASSLAGLSTDTQYF.

The genes are TRBV29-1 and TRBJ2-3; TRBD2 aligns across 9 bases. Germline CDR1 and CDR2: SQVTM and ANQGSEA. V lost 4 bases, J lost 4 bases, and 9 bases stayed unmatched. CDR3 size: 15 residues. This chain's CDR3 is CSVGASGVTADTQYF. The CDR3 DNA reads as TGCAGCGTTGGGGCTAGCGGGGTTACTGCAGATACGCAGTATTTT.

This rearrangement joins TRBV10-3 to TRBJ2-3, with D perhaps TRBD2 (5 bases). Trimming pared 0 bases from V and 5 bases from J, leaving 18 bases between. CDR1 ENHRY and CDR2 SYGVKD come from the germline V gene. There are 17 residues in the CDR3. CDR3 sequence reads: CAISESRLSGREDTQYF. CDR3 nucleotide sequence: TGTGCCATCAGTGAGTCCCGGTTGTCAGGCCGGGAAGATACGCAGTATTTT.

This clone has a single count. V and J are TRBV4-1 and TRBJ2-5, with 8 nucleotides matching TRBD2. Germline V CDR1 and CDR2: MGHRA, YSYEKL. V lost 3 bases, J lost 5 bases, and 8 bases stayed unmatched. This CDR3 contains 15 residues. CDR3 sequence: CASSQMPAGDETQYF. In DNA, the CDR3 is TGCGCCAGCAGCCAGATGCCAGCGGGGGACGAGACCCAGTACTTC.

This chain joins TRBV10-2 and TRBJ1-2, with 7 bases identical to TRBD1. This CDR3 comprises 11 residues. Trimming took 5 bases from V and 10 from J; bases not matched to a gene: 4. Germline loops: CDR1 WSHSY, CDR2 SAAADI. In DNA, the CDR3 is TGCGCCAGCAGTCGACAGGGATACTACACCTTC. Encoded protein: CASSRQGYYTF.

This clone has more than one count but fewer than ten. The rearrangement links TRBV30 to TRBJ2-7, with TRBD1 identical over 9 bases. With 0 bases clipped from V and 5 bases from J, the junction kept 5 bases outside the gene matches. The CDR3 runs to 14 residues. Germline CDR1 GTSNPN, CDR2 SVGIG (reference sequence). This chain's CDR3 is CAWSVLGTGNEQYF. Here the CDR3 DNA reads TGTGCCTGGAGTGTACTCGGGACAGGGAACGAGCAGTACTTC.

The chain employs TRBV6-5 and TRBJ2-5; D might be TRBD2 (5 bases). The CDR3 totals 16 residues. From germline, CDR1 is MNHEY and CDR2 SVGAGI. V shed 0 bases and J shed 5 bases, with 16 bases lying between them. The CDR3: CASSYSGFYGKETQYF. The CDR3 DNA follows: TGTGCCAGCAGTTACTCCGGGTTCTACGGGAAGGAGACCCAGTACTTC.

This chain links TRBV11-3 with TRBJ2-7, with TRBD1 matching 8 bases. The CDR3 sequence is 15 residues long. V shed 1 base and J 5 bases; nucleotides not matched to a gene: 7. The germline V gene has CDR1 SGHNT and CDR2 YENEEA. Written as DNA, the CDR3 is TGTGCCAGCAGCTTAGGGGCCGACAGGGGCCACGAGCAGTACTTC. Protein: CASSLGADRGHEQYF. Full variable domain (rest looked up from reference TRBV11-3 and TRBJ2-7): EAGVVQSPRYKIIEKKQPVAFWCNPISGHNTLYWYLQNLGQGPELLIRYENEEAVDDSQLPKDRFSAERLKGVDSTLKIQPAELGDSAVYLCASSLGADRGHEQYFGPGTRLTVT.

A remark on this clone: This is likely a read error, given that the CDR3 carries no conserved phenylalanine or tryptophan at its end. The limits of the CDR3 on the DNA are not certain, so only TCRdb's listed CDR3 is given. The chain links TRBV12-2 to TRBJ1-2; whether TRBD1, the table's D call, matches the DNA was not checked. TRBV12-2 is flagged as a pseudogene. The CDR3 extends over 9 residues, inclusive of both ends. The CDR3 region is CASRLETGR.

This clone was counted a single time. This chain links TRBV10-3 with TRBJ2-5; TRBD1 agrees at 9 bases. V shed 6 bases and J 2 bases; nucleotides not matched to a gene: 13. Germline V gives CDR1 ENHRY, CDR2 SYGVKD. The CDR3 sequence is 17 residues long. The CDR3 protein is CAISKVTGGSYQETQYF. CDR3 in DNA: TGTGCCATCAGCAAAGTGACAGGGGGGTCGTATCAAGAGACCCAGTACTTC.

V is TRBV5-1 and J is TRBJ1-2; the D gene is possibly TRBD1 (6 bases). Germline V gene lookup returns CDR1 SGHRS and CDR2 YFSETQ. This CDR3 comprises 14 residues. Trimming left V 7 bases short and J 5 bases short, with 18 bases between. As DNA, the CDR3 is TGCGCCAGCCGTCATGACGGAGGGGGGTATGGCTACACCTTC. Its protein product is CASRHDGGGYGYTF.

The V gene is TRBV27, the J gene TRBJ1-5; D is perhaps TRBD1 (5 bases). Germline-derived CDR1 and CDR2 are MNHEY and SMNVEV (reference sequence). Trimming left V 3 bases short and J 5 bases short, with 11 bases between. This CDR3 is built from 14 residues. The CDR3 loop reads CASSFRGEDQPQHF. CDR3 DNA: TGTGCCAGCAGTTTTAGGGGAGAGGATCAGCCCCAGCATTTT.

The chain employs TRBV20-1 and TRBJ2-1; no reliable D call. Germline CDR1 is DFQATT and CDR2 is SNEGSKA (reference sequence). The CDR3 covers 11 residues. Trimming removed 0 bases at V and 5 bases at J, with 2 bases between. DNA for the CDR3: TGCAGTGCTAGAGAAGACAATGAGCAGTTCTTC. Translating gives CSAREDNEQFF.

The chain carries TRBV7-2 and TRBJ2-5; TRBD1 is a possible D gene (6 bases). Germline V lookup: CDR1 SGHTA, CDR2 FQGNSA. This CDR3 contains 14 residues. The V and J ends lost 5 bases and 5 bases respectively, with 15 bases between them. The CDR3 nucleotides are TGTGCCAGCAGCGCTAGTCTCCAGGGGGAGACCCAGTACTTC. It specifies CASSASLQGETQYF.

This clone has just a few counts. V gene TRBV11-3 combines with J gene TRBJ1-1; a possible D gene is TRBD1 (6 bases). Germline-derived CDR1 and CDR2 are SGHNT and YENEEA. The CDR3 runs to 13 residues. Trimming left V 5 bases short and J 8 bases short, with 15 bases between. CDR3 loop: CASSPWGGTEAFF. CDR3 bases: TGTGCCAGCAGCCCCTGGGGGGGCACCGAAGCTTTCTTT. The whole variable domain, remainder taken from reference TRBV11-3 and TRBJ1-1, is EAGVVQSPRYKIIEKKQPVAFWCNPISGHNTLYWYLQNLGQGPELLIRYENEEAVDDSQLPKDRFSAERLKGVDSTLKIQPAELGDSAVYLCASSPWGGTEAFFGQGTRLTVV.

The CDR3 sequence is CARGKKSKGVGNTEAFF. The CDR3 nucleotides are TGTGCCAGGGGAAAAAAGAGTAAAGGGGTTGGGAACACTGAAGCTTTCTTT. This chain joins TRBV11-3 and TRBJ1-1; perhaps TRBD1 as D (5 bases). Trimming stripped 9 bases from V and 1 base from J, with 24 bases between. The CDR3 spans 17 residues. Per the germline V gene, CDR1 is SGHNT and CDR2 is YENEEA.

V is TRBV6-5 and J is TRBJ1-1; 9 nucleotides align to TRBD1. V shed 4 bases and J 5 bases; nucleotides not matched to a gene: 11. Germline assignment: CDR1 MNHEY and CDR2 SVGAGI. The CDR3 is 16 residues long. Here the CDR3 reads CASSWGDRVPRTEAFF. Here the CDR3 DNA reads TGTGCCAGCAGTTGGGGGGACAGGGTTCCACGAACTGAAGCTTTCTTT.

V and J are TRBV7-2 and TRBJ2-7; no clear D gene. In germline, CDR1 is SGHTA, CDR2 FQGNSA. The CDR3 runs to 14 residues. Trimming took 5 bases from V and 2 from J, leaving 13 bases between them. The chain's CDR3 is CASSLGSLAYEQYF. CDR3 DNA: TGTGCCAGCAGCCTCGGGTCCCTCGCCTACGAGCAGTACTTC.